This passage covers 28 T cell receptor beta chains from one sample sequenced in a study of shared clonotypes between healthy human individuals. Repertoires were generated with immunoSEQ multiplex PCR, while TCRdb's copy carries only in-frame clones and drops some. This table holds 2.5 million or so clones, 85% to 95% found once. What was sequenced was naive CD4+ T cells sorted from blood. Noted subset: CD45RA+ positively selected. The receptors here all came from a man aged 18 to 35 in good health.

The chain couples TRBV18 to TRBJ1-2, with D hard to call. V dropped 6 bases and J dropped 4 bases, with 6 bases sitting between them. The CDR3 length is 11 residues. CDR1 KGHSH and CDR2 LQKENI come from the germline V gene. The CDR3 DNA reads as TGTGCCAGCTCTACACCCTATGGCTACACCTTC. Amino acids: CASSTPYGYTF.

This chain connects TRBV5-1 to TRBJ2-3, with a weak D call TRBD2 (6 bases). Trimming pared 8 bases from V and 0 bases from J, leaving 28 bases between. This CDR3 region has 19 residues. Germline-derived CDR1 and CDR2 are SGHRS and YFSETQ. The CDR3 DNA reads as TGCGCCAGTACGGGCTTTTCGCGTGAGTCGGGGGTGAGCACAGATACGCAGTATTTT. It translates to CASTGFSRESGVSTDTQYF.

This clone showed up just once. V gene TRBV11-2 combines with J gene TRBJ2-7; the match to TRBD1 covers 7 bases. CDR1 SGHAT and CDR2 FQNNGV come from the germline V gene. Trimming at V came to 5 bases and at J to 0 bases, leaving 4 bases not matched to a gene. This CDR3 has 14 amino acids. The CDR3 DNA is TGTGCCAGCAGCGTGGGACAGCCCTCCTACGAGCAGTACTTC. It encodes CASSVGQPSYEQYF.

The CDR3 loop is CAWSVSGARQETQYF. The CDR3 DNA reads as TGTGCCTGGAGTGTTTCAGGGGCGAGGCAAGAGACCCAGTACTTC. This sequence joins TRBV30 and TRBJ2-5, with D perhaps matching TRBD1 (6 bases). CDR1 is GTSNPN and CDR2 is SVGIG in the germline V gene (reference sequence). Trimming took 0 bases from V and 2 from J, leaving 13 bases between them. This CDR3 has 15 amino acids.

V usage is TRBV5-1 and J usage is TRBJ1-1, with D hard to call. Germline lookup yields CDR1 SGHRS and CDR2 YFSETQ. V was trimmed by 1 base and J by 1 base, leaving 11 bases between them. The CDR3 spans 15 residues. The CDR3 sequence: CASSLILPANTEAFF. As DNA, the CDR3 is TGCGCCAGCAGCTTGATTTTGCCGGCGAACACTGAAGCTTTCTTT.

The gene calls are TRBV10-3 and TRBJ1-2; 7 bases map to TRBD1. The CDR3 sequence is 13 residues long. J lost 5 bases, V lost 6 bases, and 6 bases had no gene match. Germline V lookup: CDR1 ENHRY, CDR2 SYGVKD. CDR3 protein: CAIRGTDQYGYTF. CDR3 DNA sequence: TGTGCCATCAGAGGGACAGACCAATATGGCTACACCTTC.

About this clone: The sample holds other DNA sequences that translate to the same CDR3. J is TRBJ2-3 and V is TRBV5-1; D unresolved. The CDR3 runs to 15 residues. The germline V gene encodes CDR1 SGHRS and CDR2 YFSETQ. The germline V and J ends were trimmed by 4 bases and 1 base, with 13 bases remaining between them. The DNA of the CDR3 is TGCGCCAGCAGCCCCCTTGGGCCGGGCACAGATACGCAGTATTTT. This gives the protein CASSPLGPGTDTQYF.

The chain employs TRBV7-8 and TRBJ2-2; D is unresolved. Germline V lookup: CDR1 SGHVS, CDR2 FQNEAQ. The CDR3 is 18 residues long. V shed 5 bases and J shed 0 bases, with 19 bases lying between them. This CDR3 reads CASSHLSASNSNTGELFF. The CDR3 nucleotides read TGTGCCAGCAGCCACCTATCGGCTAGTAACTCGAACACCGGGGAGCTGTTTTTT. Supplemented by reference TRBV7-8 and TRBJ2-2, the full variable domain reads GAGVSQSPRYKVAKRGQDVALRCDPISGHVSLFWYQQALGQGPEFLTYFQNEAQLDKSGLPSDRFFAERPEGSVSTLKIQRTQQEDSAVYLCASSHLSASNSNTGELFFGEGSRLTVL.

The CDR3 DNA reads TGTGCCAGCAGTGAGAGGGGGGTCGGGGTCTCGAAGGACATTCAGTACTTC. Protein product: CASSERGVGVSKDIQYF. The chain is built from TRBV6-1 and TRBJ2-4; tentatively, D is TRBD1 or TRBD2 (6 bases each). Trimming left V 3 bases short and J 8 bases short, with 23 bases between. Germline values: CDR1 MNHNS, CDR2 SASEGT. The CDR3 loop spans 17 amino acids.

The J gene is TRBJ1-1, the V gene TRBV2; D unclear. Per germline, CDR1 SNHLY and CDR2 FYNNEI. CDR3 length: 15 amino acids. The germline V and J ends were trimmed by 1 base and 1 base, with 10 bases remaining between them. Written as DNA, the CDR3 is TGTGCCAGCAGTGAAGAGGCCTTGAGGAACACTGAAGCTTTCTTT. This sequence encodes CASSEEALRNTEAFF.

Remarks on this clone: Other DNA sequences in the same sample also yield this CDR3. The V call is TRBV9, the J call TRBJ1-3, with a tentative D call TRBD1 (6 bases). CDR3 length: 15 amino acids. Germline V CDR1 and CDR2: SGDLS, YYNGEE. The V and J ends lost 0 bases and 0 bases respectively, with 7 bases between them. The CDR3 loop reads CASSVGTDSGNTIYF. CDR3 DNA: TGTGCCAGCAGCGTAGGGACAGACTCTGGAAACACCATATATTTT.

The chain links TRBV9 to TRBJ1-2; the D gene is possibly TRBD1 (5 bases). Germline V lookup: CDR1 SGDLS, CDR2 YYNGEE. V was clipped by 0 bases and J by 6 bases, with 21 bases between them. The CDR3 is 17 amino acids. The CDR3 spells CASSVASLGLMVHGYTF. The CDR3, as DNA: TGTGCCAGCAGCGTAGCCTCTTTGGGGCTTATGGTCCATGGCTACACCTTC.

The CDR3 sequence: CASSRGTANNSPLHF. For the CDR3, the DNA is TGTGCCAGTAGTAGAGGGACAGCCAATAATTCACCCCTCCACTTT. The chain combines TRBV19 with TRBJ1-6; TRBD1 aligns across 7 bases. The CDR3 sequence is 15 residues long. CDR1 LNHDA and CDR2 SQIVND come from the germline V gene (reference sequence). V lost 4 bases, J lost 5 bases, and 5 bases stayed unmatched.

This clone was counted once. The chain combines TRBV5-1 with TRBJ2-7, with D tentatively TRBD2 (5 bases). V gave up 4 bases and J gave up 0 bases, with 14 bases separating them. This CDR3 is built from 15 residues. In germline, CDR1 is SGHRS, CDR2 YFSETQ. The CDR3 DNA sequence: TGCGCCAGCAGCGGATTCACGGGAAGCTCCTACGAGCAGTACTTC. This encodes CASSGFTGSSYEQYF.

V is TRBV7-2 and J is TRBJ2-7; D might be TRBD2 (6 bases). The germline CDR1 and CDR2 sequences are SGHTA and FQGNSA. V was cut by 7 bases and J by 3 bases, with 19 bases left in between. The CDR3 is 15 amino acids. CDR3 loop: CASTLSGTALYEQYF. The CDR3 bases are TGTGCCAGCACCCTTAGCGGAACCGCCCTCTACGAGCAGTACTTC.

The rearrangement uses TRBV10-3 and TRBJ2-1; D unresolved. The V gene's germline CDR1 is ENHRY and CDR2 SYGVKD. The CDR3 covers 16 residues. V shed 4 bases and J shed 1 base, with 14 bases lying between them. The CDR3 sequence: CAISGETTPSYNEQFF. The CDR3 nucleotides are TGTGCCATCAGTGGTGAGACAACTCCTTCCTACAATGAGCAGTTCTTC.

The chain is built from TRBV30 and TRBJ2-3; TRBD1 is a possible D gene (5 bases). CDR3 size: 13 residues. Germline CDR1 and CDR2: GTSNPN and SVGIG (reference sequence). The germline V and J ends were trimmed by 4 bases and 2 bases, with 10 bases remaining between them. In DNA, the CDR3 is TGTGCCTGGAAGGGGCAGCCCACAGATACGCAGTATTTT. Its translation is CAWKGQPTDTQYF.

The chain combines TRBV7-9 with TRBJ1-2, with 9 nucleotides matching TRBD1. J gave up 5 bases and V 4 bases, and 2 bases lay outside the gene matches. Germline V gene lookup returns CDR1 SEHNR and CDR2 FQNEAQ (reference sequence). The CDR3 totals 13 residues. The CDR3: CASSWGQGYGYTF. The CDR3 bases are TGTGCCAGCAGCTGGGGACAGGGTTATGGCTACACCTTC.

V is TRBV5-1 and J is TRBJ2-3; 9 nucleotides agree with TRBD2. V was pared by 0 bases and J by 1 base, with 6 bases of the junction left unmatched. CDR1 is SGHRS and CDR2 is YFSETQ in the germline V gene. The CDR3 is made up of 17 amino acids. Here the CDR3 DNA reads TGCGCCAGCAGCTTGGGCCCAGGCGGGAGGGGCACAGATACGCAGTATTTT. Translated: CASSLGPGGRGTDTQYF. The variable domain in full, with the rest retrieved from reference TRBV5-1 and TRBJ2-3, is KAGVTQTPRYLIKTRGQQVTLSCSPISGHRSVSWYQQTPGQGLQFLFEYFSETQRNKGNFPGRFSGRQFSNSRSEMNVSTLELGDSALYLCASSLGPGGRGTDTQYFGPGTRLTVL.

As to this clone: The identical CDR3 is also encoded by other nucleotide sequences in the sample. The V gene is TRBV18, the J gene TRBJ1-2; D might be TRBD1 (5 bases). Germline loops: CDR1 KGHSH, CDR2 LQKENI. V was trimmed by 3 bases and J by 6 bases, leaving 8 bases between them. The CDR3 loop spans 12 amino acids. CDR3 sequence reads: CASSPGGDGYTF. CDR3 DNA: TGTGCCAGCTCACCCGGGGGGGATGGCTACACCTTC.

This clone has just one count. The rearrangement links TRBV6-1 to TRBJ2-7; tentative D call: TRBD2 (5 bases). Trimming stripped 10 bases from V and 2 bases from J, with 12 bases between. CDR3 length: 12 amino acids. In germline, CDR1 is MNHNS, CDR2 SASEGT. CDR3 amino acids: CAITDLPYEQYF. CDR3 nucleotides: TGTGCCATCACGGACTTACCCTACGAGCAGTACTTC.

The chain combines TRBV14 with TRBJ2-3; possibly TRBD1 for D (5 bases). The ends were cut back, 0 bases at V and 2 bases at J, with 12 bases in the middle. Looked up from germline, CDR1 is SGHDN and CDR2 is FVKESK. This CDR3 contains 16 residues. The CDR3 spells CASSQEGQAHTDTQYF. CDR3 DNA sequence: TGTGCCAGCAGCCAAGAGGGGCAGGCCCACACAGATACGCAGTATTTT.

The rearrangement joins TRBV5-1 to TRBJ1-2, with TRBD1 as a possible D gene (5 bases). The CDR3 runs 17 residues. In germline, CDR1 is SGHRS, CDR2 YFSETQ. V lost 1 base to trimming and J lost 0 bases, with 16 bases between them. CDR3 loop: CASSLLLGAGANYGYTF. The CDR3 coding sequence is TGCGCCAGCAGCTTGTTGTTAGGGGCCGGAGCTAACTATGGCTACACCTTC.

The chain couples TRBV5-4 to TRBJ1-2, with TRBD1 as a possible D gene (5 bases). CDR3 length: 16 amino acids. Trimming pared 2 bases from V and 5 bases from J, leaving 19 bases between. CDR1 SGHNT and CDR2 YYREEE come from the germline V gene (reference sequence). CDR3 in DNA: TGTGCCAGCAGCTTTGGGAGGACACTACGGGCATATGGCTACACCTTC. It yields the protein CASSFGRTLRAYGYTF.

The chain joins TRBV28 to TRBJ2-7; D call uncertain. This CDR3 is 15 amino acids long. With 3 bases removed from V and 0 bases from J, the gap between germline ends came to 12 bases. Germline CDR1 MDHEN, CDR2 SYDVKM. The CDR3 spells CASSFGYGSSYEQYF. The CDR3, as DNA: TGTGCCAGCAGTTTTGGGTACGGATCCTCCTACGAGCAGTACTTC.

V and J are TRBV7-2 and TRBJ2-3, with TRBD2 matching over 9 bases. The CDR3 spans 16 residues. V was pared by 1 base and J by 2 bases, with 4 bases of the junction left unmatched. Germline loops: CDR1 SGHTA, CDR2 FQGNSA. The CDR3 DNA reads TGTGCCAGCAGCTTAGTTCCTAGCGGGAACACAGATACGCAGTATTTT. This encodes CASSLVPSGNTDTQYF. The whole variable domain, filled in from reference TRBV7-2 and TRBJ2-3, reads GAGVSQSPSNKVTEKGKDVELRCDPISGHTALYWYRQSLGQGLEFLIYFQGNSAPDKSGLPSDRFSAERTGGSVSTLTIQRTQQEDSAVYLCASSLVPSGNTDTQYFGPGTRLTVL.

The chain links TRBV30 to TRBJ1-3, with 9 bases aligning to TRBD1. V lost 2 bases to trimming and J lost 6 bases; unmatched junction nucleotides: 11. Germline V gene data show CDR1 as GTSNPN and CDR2 as SVGIG (reference sequence). The CDR3 contains 16 residues. The CDR3 protein is CAWSLRTGTGKNTIYF. Written as DNA, the CDR3 is TGTGCCTGGAGTCTACGAACCGGGACAGGGAAAAACACCATATATTTT.

The chain carries TRBV5-4 and TRBJ1-5; D ambiguous. V lost 0 bases and J 4 bases, leaving 8 bases between the germline ends. CDR3 length: 14 amino acids. Germline V lookup: CDR1 SGHNT, CDR2 YYREEE (reference sequence). CDR3 sequence reads: CASSLGSANQPQHF. DNA of the CDR3: TGTGCCAGCAGCTTGGGTTCCGCGAATCAGCCCCAGCATTTT.